Sequencing of this T cell receptor beta chain was carried out in a study of T cells in Graves' hyperthyroidism and ophthalmopathy. This clonotype was observed a few times. Over 18 months, lack of ophthalmopathy progression marked Graves' hyperthyroidism as stable. The CDR3 covers 18 residues. Germline trimming cut 3 bases from V and 0 bases from J; bases unmatched to any gene: 8. Germline V gene lookup returns CDR1 LGHNA and CDR2 YNFKEQ. TCR beta CDR3 regions were amplified from RNA transcripts. HTBI primers drove first-round RT-PCR of the TCR CDR3. One entry per CDR3 protein, called by TCRdb with MiXCR from the multiplex PCR reads. Among around 520,000 distinct CDR3 sequences listed, about 15% were seen once.

The TCR was taken from a woman aged 35 to 49 with Graves' hyperthyroidism. Material: blood. The rearrangement links TRBV4-2 to TRBJ2-1, with 10 nucleotides matching TRBD2. CDR3 sequence reads: CASSQEPSGSPSYNEQFF. The CDR3, as DNA: TGTGCCAGCAGCCAGGAACCTAGCGGGAGCCCCTCCTACAATGAGCAGTTCTTC.